The 10 T cell receptor beta chains reported below all come from one sample, sequenced in a study of technical replicates of blood from several donors. The table came from immunoSEQ multiplex PCR; TCRdb's copy has only in-frame clones and leaves some out. The table includes about 50,000 clones, about 95% detected once. Sequenced input: PBMCs. Source of these receptors: a human donor in good health. Some clones in this sample may be carry-over from other donors' samples.

V usage is TRBV30 and J usage is TRBJ1-1; D unresolved. Between the trimmed V and J ends, which lost 4 bases and 5 bases, there was a span of 14 bases. The length of the CDR3 is 13 residues. The V gene's germline CDR1 is GTSNPN and CDR2 SVGIG (reference sequence). The CDR3 DNA is TGTGCCTGGATTCACGGGGAAAGGACTGAAGCTTTCTTT. Translated, it gives CAWIHGERTEAFF.

This clone was observed a single time. The V gene is TRBV4-3, the J gene TRBJ2-2; 8 nucleotides line up with TRBD2. J gave up 4 bases and V 4 bases, and 11 bases lay outside the gene matches. The CDR3 has 17 amino acids. Germline CDR1 is LGHNA and CDR2 is YSLEER. This chain's CDR3 is CASSPTQAGDRTGELFF. CDR3 DNA: TGCGCCAGCAGCCCAACCCAAGCGGGGGACCGCACCGGGGAGCTGTTTTTT.

The chain joins TRBV11-2 to TRBJ1-1, with D possibly TRBD1 on 6 matching bases. The germline V gene has CDR1 SGHAT and CDR2 FQNNGV. The V gene lost 8 bases and the J gene lost 1 base, with 11 bases spanning the gap. This CDR3 contains 13 residues. The CDR3 protein is CASGRQENTEAFF. In nucleotides, the CDR3 is TGTGCCAGCGGAAGACAGGAGAACACTGAAGCTTTCTTT.

The count of this clone is one. The V and J genes are TRBV5-5 and TRBJ1-6; D remains unclear. The V and J ends lost 6 bases and 6 bases respectively, with 13 bases between them. The germline V gene encodes CDR1 SGHKS and CDR2 YYEKEE (reference sequence). The CDR3 runs 14 residues. Here the CDR3 reads CASKKVEGNSPLHF. The CDR3 DNA reads as TGTGCCAGCAAGAAGGTGGAGGGTAATTCACCCCTCCACTTT.

V and J are TRBV7-6 and TRBJ2-5, with no clear D. V was cut by 4 bases and J by 2 bases, with 11 bases left in between. Per germline, CDR1 SGHVS and CDR2 FNYEAQ. The length of the CDR3 is 14 residues. CDR3 sequence: CASSSVLTQETQYF. CDR3 coding DNA: TGTGCCAGCAGCTCGGTCTTGACACAAGAGACCCAGTACTTC.

The J gene is TRBJ2-5, the V gene TRBV7-3; TRBD1 matches 7 bases. After removal of 3 bases from V and 4 bases from J, the junction contained 8 bases not matched to a gene. This CDR3 is 15 amino acids long. The germline V gene encodes CDR1 SGHTA and CDR2 FQGTGA. CDR3 DNA: TGTGCCAGCAGCTTGCAGGGGGACCGTGGAGAGACCCAGTACTTC. Its protein product is CASSLQGDRGETQYF.

The gene calls are TRBV7-6 and TRBJ2-1; D not certain. V gave up 6 bases and J gave up 9 bases, with 15 bases separating them. This CDR3 has 13 residues. Germline values: CDR1 SGHVS, CDR2 FNYEAQ. The CDR3: CASRLTPPGEQFF. CDR3 nucleotide sequence: TGTGCCAGCAGGCTTACCCCGCCGGGTGAGCAGTTCTTC.

The V and J genes are TRBV29-1 and TRBJ1-1; 8 positions match TRBD1. CDR3 length: 17 residues. In germline, CDR1 is SQVTM, CDR2 ANQGSEA. J lost 4 bases, V lost 4 bases, and 17 bases had no gene match. The CDR3: CSVARGQGLYLGTEAFF. In DNA form, the CDR3 reads TGCAGCGTTGCTCGTGGACAGGGCCTTTATTTGGGCACTGAAGCTTTCTTT.

The chain links TRBV2 to TRBJ1-6, with 7 bases matching TRBD1. After removal of 2 bases from V and 9 bases from J, the junction contained 7 bases not matched to a gene. Germline V gene data show CDR1 as SNHLY and CDR2 as FYNNEI. The CDR3 length is 15 residues. The CDR3: CASSEKTGVGSPLHF. The CDR3 DNA follows: TGTGCCAGCAGTGAAAAAACAGGGGTCGGTTCACCCCTCCACTTT.

This rearrangement joins TRBV19 to TRBJ2-3, with unresolved D. This CDR3 has 13 residues. Germline V gene data show CDR1 as LNHDA and CDR2 as SQIVND (reference sequence). Trimming stripped 7 bases from V and 2 bases from J, with 10 bases between. Written as DNA, the CDR3 is TGTGCCAGTACTCAGGCGTTCACAGATACGCAGTATTTT. Encoded protein: CASTQAFTDTQYF.